The present entry profiles one TCR beta chain with its context. There is no known antigen for this receptor. One end of the junction does not line up with germline, which may come from a read error. This entry belongs to a study of T cell responses to AZD1222 COVID-19 vaccine (dated by TCRdb to the early 2020s). Background on the whole study: Because spike-specific TCR depth and breadth did not differ between the two schedules, AZD1222 recipients who got a second dose at roughly 4 weeks were pooled with those who got a second dose at roughly 12 weeks. TCR sequencing was performed for fewer than 250 trial participants, of whom roughly 200 were given two doses of AZD1222 and around 25 were given two doses of MenACWY control vaccine. Trial participants were enrolled by age into 18-55, 56-69 and 70-plus year subgroups, with approximately 150, 30 and 60 TCR-sequenced participants respectively.

According to the study, the label for this sample's time point signals: baseline before first vaccination. Vaccinee samples were obtained from the UK trials COV001 and COV002, which included a single-blind randomized controlled phase 2/3 trial of AZD1222 (ChAdOx1 nCoV-19) in healthy adults. For TCRbeta chain sequencing, PBMC samples from trial participants were taken at day 0 and at day 28 after the second dose. Beyond this particular receptor, the publication reports: Conclusions about previously exposed vaccinees are limited because only a handful of AZD1222 recipients were SARS-CoV-2 seropositive at baseline. Most participants were white British and females outnumbered males, and the authors suggested that clonal diversity may have been underestimated. Because no day 14 peak-response samples were available, repertoires were characterized only after the peak T cell response. Spike-specific TCR breadth and depth rose significantly after two AZD1222 doses compared with day 0 and with MenACWY recipients. Reportedly, close to half of the unique spike-specific TCRs recognized epitopes lying outside the regions that are mutated in the B.1.351 and B.1.1.7 variants. The whole spike protein was spanned by vaccine-associated CD4 TCRs, and dominant responses were seen in regions 160-218 and 743-854. In the small 56-69-year group, the increase in depth fell short of significance, most likely because of low power.

The CDR3 regions of human TCRbeta chains were subjected to immunosequencing. The authors' pipeline ran thus. Repertoire TCRs were checked for matches against a reference library of SARS-CoV-2-specific TCRs that had been generated using the MIRA antigen-specificity platform. Breadth was defined as the fraction of unique TCRs that were SARS-CoV-2-associated. Depth was defined as the fraction of total T cells that were SARS-CoV-2-associated. Using the MIRA data, each spike-specific TCR was mapped to the spike region that the TCR reacts to and placed in a CD4 or CD8 class. Log10-transformed breadth and depth values were compared by one-way ANOVA with Sidak's multiple comparisons tests. TCRdb holds this immuneACCESS table with in-frame rearrangements only. Some clones are missing; in checked studies, unresolved V genes explain under half, and the rest has no known cause. The D gene and trimming were derived from the DNA, and the V and J assignments and clone size from that table. The sample data list 150,000 to 200,000 clones, and 93% of these were observed just once. The ten top clones hold 3.5% to 4.5% of the sample.

Inclusive of the bounding cysteine and phenylalanine, the CDR3 is 14 residues long. Only the CDR3 region is kept as DNA, spanning 42 bases read in frame from base 1. Taken from the germline V gene, the CDR1 and CDR2 loops are SNHLY and FYNNEI. This chain is built from TRBV2 and TRBJ1-1, with no confident D gene call. The receptor was derived from an adult in good health. Source: peripheral blood, taken on day 0 of AZD1222 vaccination. The CDR3 region has the sequence CASGDNGVLAEAFF. The DNA sequence is as follows: TGTGCCAGCGGTGATAATGGGGTACTCGCTGAAGCTTTCTTT.